The 22 T cell receptor beta chains in this list originate from one sample, sequenced in a study of memory CD4+ T cells and cytomegalovirus serostatus. The sort gate was single viable CD3+CD4+CD8-CD45RO+ cells for memory CD4+ T cells. Produced via immunoSEQ multiplex PCR; TCRdb's table is partial and in-frame only. The table records about 61,000 clones, 82% of them present only once. Material for sequencing was memory CD4+ T cells from blood. Receptor source: an adult in good health and CMV-seronegative.

The chain recombines TRBV5-6 with TRBJ2-2; a possible D gene is TRBD2 (6 bases). CDR3 length equals 14 residues. CDR1 and CDR2 (germline): SGHDT, YYEEEE. With 4 bases removed from V and 7 bases from J, the gap between germline ends came to 14 bases. As DNA, the CDR3 is TGTGCCAGCAGCCCCCTAGGGAGGCGCGGGGAGCTGTTTTTT. Its translation is CASSPLGRRGELFF.

V and J are TRBV7-3 and TRBJ2-2; tentative D call: TRBD2 (6 bases). The CDR3 is made up of 15 amino acids. CDR1 is SGHTA and CDR2 is FQGTGA in the germline V gene. Trimming took off 3 bases at V and 6 bases at J, with 14 bases between the two ends. The DNA for the CDR3 is TGTGCCAGCAGCTTGGGGGACTCTGAGGCCGGGGAGCTGTTTTTT. Protein product: CASSLGDSEAGELFF. Full variable domain (missing parts from reference TRBV7-3 and TRBJ2-2): GAGVSQTPSNKVTEKGKYVELRCDPISGHTALYWYRQSLGQGPEFLIYFQGTGAADDSGLPNDRFFAVRPEGSVSTLKIQRTERGDSAVYLCASSLGDSEAGELFFGEGSRLTVL.

CDR3 residues: CASSSLPRRQGASYEQYF. The CDR3 nucleotides are TGTGCCAGCAGCTCCCTACCCCGCCGACAGGGCGCCTCCTACGAGCAGTACTTC. The gene calls are TRBV11-2 and TRBJ2-7; TRBD1 agrees at 7 bases. After removal of 4 bases from V and 0 bases from J, the junction contained 15 bases not matched to a gene. CDR1 SGHAT and CDR2 FQNNGV come from the germline V gene. This CDR3 spans 18 amino acids.

The J gene is TRBJ1-5, the V gene TRBV6-5; 8 positions agree with TRBD1. V was clipped by 7 bases and J by 7 bases; unmatched bases: 12. Germline V CDR1 and CDR2: MNHEY, SVGAGI. The CDR3 is 15 residues long. The CDR3 DNA follows: TGTGCCAGCAATCCCGGCAGGGGGCGGGAACAGCCCCAGCATTTT. This translates into CASNPGRGREQPQHF.

V usage is TRBV5-4 and J usage is TRBJ2-3, with 10 bases lining up with TRBD2. This CDR3 has 16 amino acids. CDR1 SGHNT and CDR2 YYREEE come from the germline V gene (reference sequence). V trimming: 3 bases; J trimming: 2 bases; junction bases outside the gene matches: 6. CDR3 residues: CASSSASGRVTDTQYF. The CDR3 DNA is TGTGCCAGCAGCTCCGCGAGCGGGAGGGTCACAGATACGCAGTATTTT.

V and J are TRBV9 and TRBJ2-1; the match to TRBD2 covers 12 bases. J was trimmed by 9 bases and V by 7 bases; bases with no gene match: 8. This CDR3 has 14 residues. Germline V gives CDR1 SGDLS, CDR2 YYNGEE. The CDR3 DNA is TGTGCCAGCTCGCGGCAGACTAGCGGGGGTGAGCAGTTCTTC. Its translation is CASSRQTSGGEQFF.

The V call is TRBV7-2, the J call TRBJ2-5; the D gene is possibly TRBD2 (6 bases). Germline values: CDR1 SGHTA, CDR2 FQGNSA. The CDR3 covers 16 residues. V was pared by 4 bases and J by 5 bases, with 20 bases between. In DNA, the CDR3 is TGTGCCAGCAGCTCCCGCCGCTCTAGCGCGGGCGAGACCCAGTACTTC. This encodes CASSSRRSSAGETQYF.

The V and J genes are TRBV5-1 and TRBJ2-5; D is ambiguous. The CDR3 extends over 13 amino acids. CDR1 and CDR2 from the germline V gene are SGHRS and YFSETQ. Trimming removed 3 bases at V and 5 bases at J, with 11 bases between. In DNA, the CDR3 is TGCGCCAGCAGCTCCCTGCTGGGGGAGACCCAGTACTTC. This gives the protein CASSSLLGETQYF.

The chain combines TRBV28 with TRBJ1-5; 11 nucleotides align to TRBD1. Germline CDR1 is MDHEN and CDR2 is SYDVKM. CDR3 length equals 15 residues. V gave up 6 bases and J gave up 9 bases; unmatched junction bases: 10. Written as DNA, the CDR3 is TGTGCCAGCAGCCCCGGGACAGGGGGTTATATGCCCCAGCATTTT. Its translation: CASSPGTGGYMPQHF.

CDR3 protein: CAWSARMTKTNEKLFF. CDR3 DNA: TGTGCCTGGAGTGCCCGAATGACAAAGACTAATGAAAAACTGTTTTTT. The chain uses TRBV30 and TRBJ1-4; the D is unclear. Trimming took 1 base from V and 2 from J, leaving 14 bases between them. CDR1 and CDR2 (germline): GTSNPN, SVGIG (reference sequence). The CDR3 loop spans 16 amino acids.

The chain uses TRBV18 and TRBJ2-7; TRBD1 agrees at 10 bases. The V and J ends lost 1 base and 3 bases, in that order; junction bases with no gene match: 15. CDR1 is KGHSH, CDR2 LQKENI, per germline. CDR3 length: 19 residues. CDR3 sequence reads: CASSPLVPPRGQGRYEQYF. The CDR3 coding sequence is TGTGCCAGCTCACCACTCGTACCCCCCCGGGGACAGGGGCGCTACGAGCAGTACTTC. Full variable domain (missing parts from reference TRBV18 and TRBJ2-7): NAGVMQNPRHLVRRRGQEARLRCSPMKGHSHVYWYRQLPEEGLKFMVYLQKENIIDESGMPKERFSAEFPKEGPSILRIQQVVRGDSAAYFCASSPLVPPRGQGRYEQYFGPGTRLTVT.

The chain recombines TRBV19 with TRBJ1-1, with 9 bases aligning to TRBD1. V shed 4 bases and J 11 bases; nucleotides not matched to a gene: 2. Per the germline V gene, CDR1 is LNHDA and CDR2 is SQIVND (reference sequence). This CDR3 is built from 11 residues. The CDR3 region is CASSRDRVAFF. The DNA for the CDR3 is TGTGCCAGTAGTAGGGACAGGGTGGCTTTCTTT.

The chain combines TRBV2 with TRBJ2-7, with TRBD1 matching over 7 bases. The V segment lost 6 bases and the J segment 3 bases; nucleotides outside the gene matches: 8. Looked up from germline, CDR1 is SNHLY and CDR2 is FYNNEI. The CDR3 is 14 amino acids. CDR3 protein: CASRDWRTGYEQYF. The CDR3 region has the DNA TGTGCCAGCAGGGATTGGAGGACAGGCTACGAGCAGTACTTC.

This sequence joins TRBV27 and TRBJ1-1; the D is unclear. The CDR3 extends over 13 amino acids. Germline lookup yields CDR1 MNHEY and CDR2 SMNVEV (reference sequence). With 3 bases removed from V and 1 base from J, the gap between germline ends came to 6 bases. The CDR3 region has the DNA TGTGCCAGCAGTTTTTTGAAGAACACTGAAGCTTTCTTT. As protein: CASSFLKNTEAFF.

The chain links TRBV5-1 to TRBJ2-5, with D uncertain. CDR3 length: 13 residues. V lost 3 bases and J 5 bases, leaving 11 bases between the germline ends. Germline values: CDR1 SGHRS, CDR2 YFSETQ. This CDR3 reads CASSSSSVETQYF. CDR3 nucleotide sequence: TGCGCCAGCAGCTCTTCATCCGTCGAGACCCAGTACTTC.

V usage is TRBV7-6 and J usage is TRBJ2-7; possible D gene TRBD2, 6 bases. The length of the CDR3 is 15 residues. The V gene lost 9 bases and the J gene lost 0 bases, with 18 bases spanning the gap. Germline V gene data show CDR1 as SGHVS and CDR2 as FNYEAQ. CDR3 amino acids: CASGTTRETSYEQYF. Here the CDR3 DNA reads TGTGCCAGTGGCACAACGCGGGAAACCTCCTACGAGCAGTACTTC.

CDR3 coding DNA: TGCAGCGCCCGAGTATCGAGCGGGGGAGCTTCCGAGCAGTACTTC. Its protein is CSARVSSGGASEQYF. The chain joins TRBV29-1 to TRBJ2-7; 8 nucleotides line up with TRBD2. Germline CDR1 reads SQVTM; CDR2 reads ANQGSEA. This CDR3 is 15 amino acids long. V gave up 7 bases and J gave up 6 bases; unmatched junction bases: 17.

This clone was observed a handful of times. The chain is built from TRBV18 and TRBJ2-3, with D perhaps TRBD1 (6 bases). V dropped 3 bases and J dropped 0 bases, with 19 bases sitting between them. The CDR3 has 18 residues. Germline V gives CDR1 KGHSH, CDR2 LQKENI. In DNA form, the CDR3 reads TGTGCCAGCTCACCCCTCGTCGGGACATCCTCTAGCACAGATACGCAGTATTTT. It specifies CASSPLVGTSSSTDTQYF.

The V call is TRBV2, the J call TRBJ2-2; TRBD2 matches at 9 bases. Germline trimming cut 9 bases from V and 5 bases from J; bases unmatched to any gene: 10. Germline V CDR1 and CDR2: SNHLY, FYNNEI. The CDR3 extends over 15 amino acids. CDR3 residues: CASVGGLAGTGELFF. DNA for the CDR3: TGTGCCAGTGTGGGGGGACTAGCCGGGACCGGGGAGCTGTTTTTT.

The chain employs TRBV2 and TRBJ2-7; the D is unclear. CDR3 length equals 11 residues. Trimming removed 8 bases at V and 2 bases at J, with 7 bases between. CDR1 and CDR2 from the germline V gene are SNHLY and FYNNEI. CDR3 sequence: CASRPAYEQYF. The DNA for the CDR3 is TGTGCCAGCCGCCCTGCCTACGAGCAGTACTTC.

The chain joins TRBV18 to TRBJ2-2; the match to TRBD1 covers 11 bases. V lost 5 bases, J lost 3 bases, and 8 bases stayed unmatched. Germline V gene sequence: CDR1 KGHSH, CDR2 LQKENI. The length of the CDR3 is 17 residues. CDR3 protein: CASSSSGQGAHTGELFF. In nucleotides, the CDR3 is TGTGCCAGCTCATCCTCTGGACAGGGGGCCCACACCGGGGAGCTGTTTTTT.

The chain has TRBV29-1 and TRBJ2-2; the match to TRBD1 covers 12 bases. The V segment lost 4 bases and the J segment 6 bases; nucleotides outside the gene matches: 15. This CDR3 is built from 18 residues. Germline CDR1 and CDR2: SQVTM and ANQGSEA. The CDR3 loop reads CSVVGWDRGLSGSGELFF. The CDR3 DNA reads as TGCAGCGTTGTAGGGTGGGACAGGGGGCTATCTGGGTCCGGGGAGCTGTTTTTT.